Listed below are T cell receptor beta chains from one sample, sequenced in a study of blood T cell repertoires in COVID-19. Only in-frame clones appear in the TCRdb table, and some are missing; sequencing was by immunoSEQ multiplex PCR. The sample includes fewer than 350,000 clones, around 88% seen only once; the top ten take over 6%. Sequencing used PBMCs or T cells enriched from blood (not recorded which). The receptors stem from a woman aged 40-49 years who had recovered from COVID-19. The CDR3 runs from the conserved cysteine through the conserved F or W. The D gene is left open where the match is weak. Size values are once, few and many counts, or a class for expanded clones, and some rows have none.

DNA: TGTGCCAGCAGCTTAGATCCGGCGGGCACAGATACGCAGTATTTT
CDR3: CASSLDPAGTDTQYF
V: TRBV11-3
D: NA
J: TRBJ2-3
size: NA

DNA: TGTGCCAGCAGCCCCCGGGACAGGGTTATTGATCAGCCCCAGCATTTT
CDR3: CASSPRDRVIDQPQHF
V: TRBV3-1/TRBV3-2
D: TRBD1
J: TRBJ1-5
size: NA

DNA: TGTGCCAGCAGTTGGGGGGGAAAATATGGCTACACCTTC
CDR3: CASSWGGKYGYTF
V: TRBV6-5
D: NA
J: TRBJ1-2
size: NA

DNA: TGTGCCAGCAGCCGGGACAAATTACCGACCTACGAGCAGTACTTC
CDR3: CASSRDKLPTYEQYF
V: TRBV7-2
D: NA
J: TRBJ2-7
size: few

DNA: TGTGCCAGCAGCCCACTAGCGGGGGGTCGCGATGAGCAGTTCTTC
CDR3: CASSPLAGGRDEQFF
V: TRBV7-3
D: TRBD2
J: TRBJ2-1
size: NA

DNA: TGTGCCAGCAGCCGGACAGGGAGTGGAAACACCATATATTTT
CDR3: CASSRTGSGNTIYF
V: TRBV7-9
D: TRBD1
J: TRBJ1-3
size: NA

DNA: TGTGCCAGCAGCCAATTGGGCCTAGCGGGTGGCGCGAACACCGGGGAGCTGTTTTTT
CDR3: CASSQLGLAGGANTGELFF
V: TRBV16
D: TRBD2
J: TRBJ2-2
size: NA

DNA: TGTGCCAGCAGCGCCCCACAGGGAACAGGCTACACCTTC
CDR3: CASSAPQGTGYTF
V: TRBV7-2
D: NA
J: TRBJ1-2
size: NA

DNA: TGCAGTGCCGCCACCCGAGGGCAGTTCTTC
CDR3: CSAATRGQFF
V: TRBV20-1
D: NA
J: TRBJ2-1
size: few

DNA: TGTGCCAGCAGCTCCTGGACTAGCGGGACCTCCTACGAGCAGTACTTC
CDR3: CASSSWTSGTSYEQYF
V: TRBV11-2
D: TRBD2
J: TRBJ2-7
size: few

DNA: TGTGCCAGCAGCCTAGGACAGGGCAATAGCAATCAGCCCCAGCATTTT
CDR3: CASSLGQGNSNQPQHF
V: TRBV4-2
D: TRBD1
J: TRBJ1-5
size: NA

DNA: TGCGCCACCAAGGACTCAACTCAATGGGATGAGCAGTTCTTC
CDR3: CATKDSTQWDEQFF
V: TRBV5-1
D: NA
J: TRBJ2-1
size: NA

DNA: TGTGCCAGCAGTATGGGCGGGAGAGAGGAGCTGTTTTTT
CDR3: CASSMGGREELFF
V: TRBV28
D: TRBD2
J: TRBJ2-2
size: NA

DNA: TGCGCCAGCAGCTATATGGGACATGAAGCTTTCTTT
CDR3: CASSYMGHEAFF
V: TRBV5-1
D: NA
J: TRBJ1-1
size: NA

DNA: TGTGCCAGCAGCTCCCGACTCGAACTAGCGGGAGGCTCCGGGGAGCTGTTTTTT
CDR3: CASSSRLELAGGSGELFF
V: TRBV7-8
D: TRBD2
J: TRBJ2-2
size: few

DNA: TGTGCCAGCAGTTTATTCGTACAGAACACTGAAGCTTTCTTT
CDR3: CASSLFVQNTEAFF
V: TRBV28
D: NA
J: TRBJ1-1
size: NA

DNA: TGTGCCGGGAACAGGGCGGACGGGGATCAGTACTTC
CDR3: CAGNRADGDQYF
V: TRBV30
D: NA
J: TRBJ2-7
size: NA

DNA: TGTGCCAGCAGCCTGACCGGGACAGGTACGAAGGGGCAGTACTTC
CDR3: CASSLTGTGTKGQYF
V: TRBV28
D: TRBD1
J: TRBJ2-7
size: NA

DNA: TGTGCCAGCAGCTCGTCTAGAAGCCGGCCTGAAGCTTTCTTT
CDR3: CASSSSRSRPEAFF
V: TRBV28
D: NA
J: TRBJ1-1
size: NA

DNA: TGTGCCAGCAGCGTAGAGTCAGGGGGCCAGACCCAGTACTTC
CDR3: CASSVESGGQTQYF
V: TRBV9
D: TRBD1
J: TRBJ2-5
size: NA

DNA: TGCGCCAGCAGCCAAGAACCTCAGACAGATAATCAGCCCCAGCATTTT
CDR3: CASSQEPQTDNQPQHF
V: TRBV4-3
D: NA
J: TRBJ1-5
size: NA

DNA: TGTGCCAGCAGCCCATGGACTAGCGGGATCCGGGAGACCCAGTACTTC
CDR3: CASSPWTSGIRETQYF
V: TRBV7-2
D: TRBD2
J: TRBJ2-5
size: NA

DNA: TGTGCCAGCAGCTTCGGAGGGGCAAAACTGTTTTTT
CDR3: CASSFGGAKLFF
V: TRBV11-2
D: NA
J: TRBJ1-4
size: NA

DNA: TGTGCCAGCAGAATCTCAGGGGGCGGTAATTCACCCCTCCACTTT
CDR3: CASRISGGGNSPLHF
V: TRBV6-5
D: TRBD1
J: TRBJ1-6
size: NA

DNA: TGTGCCAGCAGTTTATTGGGCAGGGTAGGGGAGACCCAGTACTTC
CDR3: CASSLLGRVGETQYF
V: TRBV28
D: NA
J: TRBJ2-5
size: NA

DNA: TGCGCCAGCAGCCGCCAGGAAGGGGGACCGTACACCGGGGAGCTGTTTTTT
CDR3: CASSRQEGGPYTGELFF
V: TRBV5-1
D: NA
J: TRBJ2-2
size: few

DNA: TGTGCCAGCAGCCGACAGGGCTATGAGCAGTTCTTC
CDR3: CASSRQGYEQFF
V: TRBV11-3
D: TRBD1
J: TRBJ2-1
size: NA

DNA: TGCAGCGTTGAGTCCTACGATGCCGGCTACACCTTC
CDR3: CSVESYDAGYTF
V: TRBV29-1
D: NA
J: TRBJ1-2
size: NA

DNA: TGTGCCAGCAAAACCGGGACAGGGCGGGAAAAACTGTTTTTT
CDR3: CASKTGTGREKLFF
V: TRBV6-5
D: TRBD1
J: TRBJ1-4
size: NA

DNA: TGTGCCAGCAGTCGCGGTTACGAGCAGTACTTC
CDR3: CASSRGYEQYF
V: TRBV3-1/TRBV3-2
D: NA
J: TRBJ2-7
size: many

DNA: TGTGCCAGCAGCCGGGACAGGGGGTACGAGCAGTACTTC
CDR3: CASSRDRGYEQYF
V: TRBV2
D: TRBD1
J: TRBJ2-7
size: NA

DNA: TGTGCCAGATCCACAGGGTCCCAAGAGACCCAGTACTTC
CDR3: CARSTGSQETQYF
V: TRBV21-1
D: NA
J: TRBJ2-5
size: NA

DNA: TGTGCCAGCGGGAGGGGGGAGGCCTACAATGAGCAGTTCTTC
CDR3: CASGRGEAYNEQFF
V: TRBV27
D: NA
J: TRBJ2-1
size: NA

DNA: TGTGCCAGCAGCTTAGATTACAGGGAAAAACTGTTTTTT
CDR3: CASSLDYREKLFF
V: TRBV7-8
D: NA
J: TRBJ1-4
size: NA

DNA: TGTGCCAGCAGCCAAGACGGTGCGTACGAGCAGTACTTC
CDR3: CASSQDGAYEQYF
V: TRBV4-2
D: NA
J: TRBJ2-7
size: once

DNA: TGTGCCAGCAGCGGGGACAGGGGCCTTGAAAAACTGTTTTTT
CDR3: CASSGDRGLEKLFF
V: TRBV2
D: TRBD1
J: TRBJ1-4
size: NA

DNA: TGTGCCAGCAGTCCGGGACTAGCTGCCTTTGAGCAGTTCTTC
CDR3: CASSPGLAAFEQFF
V: TRBV27
D: TRBD2
J: TRBJ2-1
size: once

DNA: TGTGCCAGCTCACCTGACAGTCTGAACACTGAAGCTTTCTTT
CDR3: CASSPDSLNTEAFF
V: TRBV18
D: NA
J: TRBJ1-1
size: NA

DNA: TGTGCCAGCAGCGACCCCCAACTAGCGGGAGATCGGAAAGAGCAGTACTTC
CDR3: CASSDPQLAGDRKEQYF
V: TRBV9
D: TRBD2
J: TRBJ2-7
size: NA

DNA: TGTGCCAGCAGCCGCTCGGGACAGGGAGCCTATGGCTACACCTTC
CDR3: CASSRSGQGAYGYTF
V: TRBV5-8
D: TRBD1
J: TRBJ1-2
size: NA

DNA: TGTGCCAGCAGTTTACCAGGGCCTATGAACACTGAAGCTTTCTTT
CDR3: CASSLPGPMNTEAFF
V: TRBV28
D: NA
J: TRBJ1-1
size: NA

DNA: TGTGCCAGCAGCTTCGGGGGCCAAGAGACCCAGTACTTC
CDR3: CASSFGGQETQYF
V: TRBV13
D: NA
J: TRBJ2-5
size: NA

DNA: TGCGCCAGCACCTCTTCGACAGCTACGAACACCGGGGAGCTGTTTTTT
CDR3: CASTSSTATNTGELFF
V: TRBV5-1
D: NA
J: TRBJ2-2
size: NA

DNA: TGTGCCAGCAGTGATCATGACTACACCTCCTACGAGCAGTACTTC
CDR3: CASSDHDYTSYEQYF
V: TRBV2
D: NA
J: TRBJ2-7
size: NA

DNA: TGCAGCGGGGGGGACACCTACTATGGCTACACCTTC
CDR3: CSGGDTYYGYTF
V: TRBV29-1
D: NA
J: TRBJ1-2
size: NA

DNA: TGTGCCAGTAGTAGTAGGGGCCCCAGGGGATCCTACGAGCAGTACTTC
CDR3: CASSSRGPRGSYEQYF
V: TRBV19
D: NA
J: TRBJ2-7
size: NA

DNA: TGTGCCAGCAGAACAGGGACTAGCGGGAGTGCCAATGAGCAGTTCTTC
CDR3: CASRTGTSGSANEQFF
V: TRBV7-9
D: TRBD2
J: TRBJ2-1
size: NA

DNA: TGTGCCAGCAGCTTAACTAGCGGGAGAGAGTTGAGGAACGAGCAGTACTTC
CDR3: CASSLTSGRELRNEQYF
V: TRBV7-6
D: TRBD2
J: TRBJ2-7
size: NA

DNA: TGTGCCAGCAGCTTAGGCGGGAGCTCCTACGAGCAGTACTTC
CDR3: CASSLGGSSYEQYF
V: TRBV11-3
D: TRBD2
J: TRBJ2-7
size: few

DNA: TGTGCCAGCAGTTTATCTTCCCCCACAATACTAGCCGGAGACAACAACGAGCAGTACTTC
CDR3: CASSLSSPTILAGDNNEQYF
V: TRBV27
D: NA
J: TRBJ2-7
size: once

DNA: TGTGCCAGCAGCCCCCCCGGGGTGCCTGGCGGGGAGCTGTTTTTT
CDR3: CASSPPGVPGGELFF
V: TRBV11-2
D: NA
J: TRBJ2-2
size: NA

DNA: TGCAGCGTTGCCTGGGACAGGGGGAACTACGAGCAGTACTTC
CDR3: CSVAWDRGNYEQYF
V: TRBV29-1
D: TRBD1
J: TRBJ2-7
size: NA